This paragraph covers one TCR beta chain sequence. Antigen: not known. The data belong to a study of cytomegalovirus exposure and HLA in healthy donors. Clones were sequenced by immunoSEQ multiplex PCR, and TCRdb holds only the in-frame ones, with some missing. Of roughly 120,000 clones in the sample, approximately 94% were seen once. The J segment lost 4 bases and the V segment lost 5 bases, leaving 6 bases of the junction unmatched. Germline V CDR1 and CDR2: MGHRA, YSYEKL. The CDR3 covers 15 residues. General study results and limits: Most observed TCR sequences were rare, whereas some public TCRs were detected in many donors.

Input material: PBMCs. This clonotype originated in a young woman in good health and CMV-seronegative. The chain combines TRBV4-1 with TRBJ1-5, with 9 bases aligning to TRBD1. The CDR3: CASSSTGGQNQPQHF. CDR3 bases: TGCGCCAGCAGCTCGACAGGGGGACAAAATCAGCCCCAGCATTTT.